The rows below give T cell receptor beta chains drawn from one sample of a study of identical twins. In TCRdb, the 5' RACE reads were re-called with MiXCR into one record per CDR3 protein. The sample shows 600,000 to 700,000 distinct CDR3 sequences, 21% of them seen only once. The same data also contributed to another study, on T cells expressing NK-cell markers.

The sequencing sample was made of PBMCs. Receptor source: a woman aged 18-29 years in good health. The CDR3 runs from the conserved cysteine through the conserved F or W. D genes are given only for firm matches. Clone size is stated in some rows and not others, as once, few, many or a class when expanded.

15 TRBJ2-1 TRBD2 TRBV5-1 NA TGCGCCAGCAGCTTGGGGGACTACCAAGGCAATGAGCAGTTCTTC CASSLGDYQGNEQFF
14 TRBJ2-3 NA TRBV24-1 few TGTGCCACCAGTGATTCGTCCATCACAGATACGCAGTATTTT CATSDSSITDTQYF
15 TRBJ2-1 TRBD2 TRBV5-1 NA TGCGCCAGCACTAGCGGGGGGGGATCCTACAATGAGCAGTTCTTC CASTSGGGSYNEQFF
13 TRBJ2-5 NA TRBV7-9 few TGTGCCAGCAGCCGTAACAACCAAGAGACCCAGTACTTC CASSRNNQETQYF
12 TRBJ2-7 NA TRBV6-5 NA TGTGCCAGCAGTTACACAGGAGAGAAGGAGTACTTC CASSYTGEKEYF
15 TRBJ2-7 TRBD2 TRBV7-2 few TGTGCCAGCAGCTTAGAGCGCGGGAGGATCTACGAGCAGTACTTC CASSLERGRIYEQYF
14 TRBJ1-3 NA TRBV12-3/TRBV12-4 NA TGTGCCAGTAGACAGAGCCGCTCTGGAAACACCATATATTTT CASRQSRSGNTIYF
13 TRBJ1-5 NA TRBV7-2 NA TGTGCCAGCAGCTTAATGCTCTTTCGGGCCCAGCATTTT CASSLMLFRAQHF
15 TRBJ2-7 TRBD1 TRBV12-3/TRBV12-4 NA TGTGCCAGCAGTGCCGAGGACAGGGTTCGGTACGAGCAGTACTTC CASSAEDRVRYEQYF
13 TRBJ2-3 NA TRBV7-9 NA TGTGCCATCCAGGCTAGCGTAATCGTTACGCAGTATTTT CAIQASVIVTQYF
15 TRBJ2-7 NA TRBV20-1 few TGCAGTGCTAGAGCGGAGGGGGCAGTAAAATACGAGCAGTACTTC CSARAEGAVKYEQYF
16 TRBJ2-7 TRBD2 TRBV7-9 many TGTGCCAGCAGCACCTACCGACTAGCGGGGATCGAGAAGCAGTACTTC CASSTYRLAGIEKQYF
14 TRBJ2-1 NA TRBV20-1 few TGCAGTGCTAGAAACAGGTCTTTCTACAATGAGCAGTTCTTC CSARNRSFYNEQFF
14 TRBJ2-1 NA TRBV4-1 many TGCGCCAGTAAGGACGGGACCGAGGTCAATGAGCAGTTCTTC CASKDGTEVNEQFF
14 TRBJ2-1 NA TRBV7-2 NA TGTGCCAGCAGCTTAGCGCTTTACGAGGGGCAGGGGTTCTTC CASSLALYEGQGFF
15 TRBJ2-5 NA TRBV5-6 NA TGTGCCAGCAGCTTAATTAACGGGGGGCGAGAGACCCAGTACTTC CASSLINGGRETQYF
16 TRBJ2-4 TRBD2 TRBV5-1 NA TGCGCCAGCAGCTTGGCCCTAGCGGGAGGGCCGGACATTCAGTACTTC CASSLALAGGPDIQYF
13 TRBJ2-1 TRBD2 TRBV6-2/TRBV6-3 NA TGTGCCAGCAGTACTCTAGCGGTCCCCGAGCAGTTCTTC CASSTLAVPEQFF
13 TRBJ1-2 TRBD1 TRBV27 NA TGTGCCAGCACGGGACAGGGGAACTATGGCTACACCTTC CASTGQGNYGYTF
14 TRBJ2-5 TRBD2 TRBV5-1 NA TGCGCCAGCACAAGCGGGAGGTCTCAAGAGACCCAGTACTTC CASTSGRSQETQYF
15 TRBJ2-7 NA TRBV10-3 NA TGTGCCATCAGTGAGCCTGGGAAAGTCTCCTACGAGCAGTACTTC CAISEPGKVSYEQYF
17 TRBJ2-1 TRBD2 TRBV4-3 few TGCGCCAGCAGTCGAACTGGGGGGACTAGCGGGAGAAATGAGCAGTTCTTC CASSRTGGTSGRNEQFF
14 TRBJ2-1 NA TRBV5-6 NA TGTGCCAGCAGCCGTAAGGGAGCCGCCAATGAGCAGTTCTTC CASSRKGAANEQFF
16 TRBJ1-1 NA TRBV12-3/TRBV12-4 few TGTGCCAGCAGCCGTATCCGGGGGGCCGGGAACACTGAAGCTTTCTTT CASSRIRGAGNTEAFF
15 TRBJ2-7 TRBD1 TRBV10-3 many TGTGCCATCAGTGAGAAGGGACAGCACTCCTACGAGCAGTACTTC CAISEKGQHSYEQYF
17 TRBJ2-1 TRBD2 TRBV7-7 NA TGTGCCAGCAGCGCAATACTAGCGGGCCGGAGGGACAATGAGCAGTTCTTC CASSAILAGRRDNEQFF
11 TRBJ1-5 TRBD1 TRBV12-3/TRBV12-4 few TGTGCCAGCAGTCTCGGGACAGTTCAGCATTTT CASSLGTVQHF
14 TRBJ2-5 NA TRBV20-1 many TGCAGTGCTAGAGTTGTTCGGCAGCAAGAGACCCAGTACTTC CSARVVRQQETQYF
13 TRBJ1-1 NA TRBV5-1 many TGCGCCAGCAGCCCCAGGGATTCCACTGAAGCTTTCTTT CASSPRDSTEAFF
15 TRBJ2-3 NA TRBV2 few TGTGCCAGCAGCTTTAGGGATGCAGTCACAGATACGCAGTATTTT CASSFRDAVTDTQYF
17 TRBJ2-1 TRBD2 TRBV20-1 many TGCAGTGCTAGACCATCTAGCGGGAGGGCTGGGGAGAATGAGCAGTTCTTC CSARPSSGRAGENEQFF
15 TRBJ1-3 NA TRBV15 NA TGTGCCACCAGCAGAAAAACAAGTTCTGGAAACACCATATATTTT CATSRKTSSGNTIYF
17 TRBJ2-5 TRBD2 TRBV12-3/TRBV12-4 NA TGTGCCAGCACCCCCCGGGGGATAGCGGGGGAACAAGAGACCCAGTACTTC CASTPRGIAGEQETQYF
13 TRBJ2-3 NA TRBV5-1 NA TGCGCCAGCAGCTCGCCCCCCCAAGATACGCAGTATTTT CASSSPPQDTQYF
14 TRBJ1-6 TRBD1 TRBV5-1 few TGCGCCAGCACTACGGACAGGGTGGGTTCACCCCTCCACTTT CASTTDRVGSPLHF
12 TRBJ2-3 NA TRBV6-6 few TGTGCCAGCACGGCCCGGTGGGATACGCAGTATTTT CASTARWDTQYF
14 TRBJ1-1 TRBD1 TRBV7-9 few TGTGCCAGCAGCCAGACAGGGAGGGACACTGAAGCTTTCTTT CASSQTGRDTEAFF